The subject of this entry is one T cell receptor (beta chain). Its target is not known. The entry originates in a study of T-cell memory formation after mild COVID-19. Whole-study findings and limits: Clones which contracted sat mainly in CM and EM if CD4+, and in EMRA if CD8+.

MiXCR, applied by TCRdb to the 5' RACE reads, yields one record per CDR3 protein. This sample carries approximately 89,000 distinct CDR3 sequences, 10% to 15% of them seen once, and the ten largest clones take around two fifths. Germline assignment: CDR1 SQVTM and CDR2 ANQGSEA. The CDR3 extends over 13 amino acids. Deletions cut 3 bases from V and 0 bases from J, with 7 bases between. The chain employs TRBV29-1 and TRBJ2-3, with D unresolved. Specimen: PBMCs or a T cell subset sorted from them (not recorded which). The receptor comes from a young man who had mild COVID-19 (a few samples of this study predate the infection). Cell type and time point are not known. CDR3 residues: CSVDYLSTDTQYF. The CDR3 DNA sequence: TGCAGCGTTGACTACCTCAGCACAGATACGCAGTATTTT.